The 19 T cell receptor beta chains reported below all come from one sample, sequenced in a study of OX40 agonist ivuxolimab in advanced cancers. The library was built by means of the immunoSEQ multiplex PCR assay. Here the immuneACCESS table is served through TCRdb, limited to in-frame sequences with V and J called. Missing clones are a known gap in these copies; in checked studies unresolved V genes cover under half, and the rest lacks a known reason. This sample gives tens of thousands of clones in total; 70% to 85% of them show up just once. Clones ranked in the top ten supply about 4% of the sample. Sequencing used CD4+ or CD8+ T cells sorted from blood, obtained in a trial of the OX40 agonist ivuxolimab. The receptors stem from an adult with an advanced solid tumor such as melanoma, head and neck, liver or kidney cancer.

In DNA form, the CDR3 reads TGCGCCAGCAGCCACGCAAGGGGGACCGGGGAGCTGTTTTTT. Its translation is CASSHARGTGELFF. V is TRBV4-3 and J is TRBJ2-2, with D perhaps TRBD1 (6 bases). This CDR3 is built from 14 residues. The germline V gene encodes CDR1 LGHNA and CDR2 YSLEER. The V and J ends lost 3 bases and 5 bases respectively, with 10 bases between them.

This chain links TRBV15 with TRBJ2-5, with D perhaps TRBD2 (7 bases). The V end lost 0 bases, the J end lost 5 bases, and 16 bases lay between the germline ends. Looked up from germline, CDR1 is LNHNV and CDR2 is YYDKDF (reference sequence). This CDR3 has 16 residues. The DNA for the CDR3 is TGTGCCACCAGCAGAGAACAAGGGGGAGGGCTGGAGACCCAGTACTTC. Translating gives CATSREQGGGLETQYF.

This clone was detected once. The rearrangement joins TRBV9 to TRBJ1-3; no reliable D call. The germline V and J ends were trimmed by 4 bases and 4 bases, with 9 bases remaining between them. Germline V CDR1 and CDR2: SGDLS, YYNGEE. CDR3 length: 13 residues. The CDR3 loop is CASSLDVGNTIYF. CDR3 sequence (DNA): TGTGCCAGCAGCCTAGACGTGGGAAACACCATATATTTT.

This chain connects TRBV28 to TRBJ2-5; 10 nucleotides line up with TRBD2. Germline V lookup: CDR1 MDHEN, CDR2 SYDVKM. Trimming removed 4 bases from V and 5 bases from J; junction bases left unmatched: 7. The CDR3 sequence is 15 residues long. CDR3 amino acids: CASSSPSGRAETQYF. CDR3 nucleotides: TGTGCCAGCAGTTCCCCGAGCGGGAGGGCGGAGACCCAGTACTTC.

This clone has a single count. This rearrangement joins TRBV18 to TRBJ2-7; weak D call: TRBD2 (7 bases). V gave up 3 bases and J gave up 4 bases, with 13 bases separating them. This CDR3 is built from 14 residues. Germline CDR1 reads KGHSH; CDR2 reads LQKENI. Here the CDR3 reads CASSPGAGAYEQYF. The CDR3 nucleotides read TGTGCCAGCTCACCTGGTGCGGGGGCATACGAGCAGTACTTC.

CDR3: CASTFGQSNQPQHF. The CDR3 coding sequence is TGTGCCAGCACATTCGGACAGAGCAATCAGCCCCAGCATTTT. This sequence joins TRBV28 and TRBJ1-5; possibly TRBD1 for D (6 bases). Deletions cut 7 bases from V and 1 base from J, with 11 bases between. This CDR3 has 14 residues. The germline V gene has CDR1 MDHEN and CDR2 SYDVKM. Drawing the rest from reference TRBV28 and TRBJ1-5, the complete variable domain is DVKVTQSSRYLVKRTGEKVFLECVQDMDHENMFWYRQDPGLGLRLIYFSYDVKMKEKGDIPEGYSVSREKKERFSLILESASTNQTSMYLCASTFGQSNQPQHFGDGTRLSIL.

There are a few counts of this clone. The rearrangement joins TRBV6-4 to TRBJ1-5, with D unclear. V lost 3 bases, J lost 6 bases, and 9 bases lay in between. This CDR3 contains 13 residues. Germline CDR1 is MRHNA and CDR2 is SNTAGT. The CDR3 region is CASSEGIGQPQHF. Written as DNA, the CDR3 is TGTGCCAGCAGTGAGGGAATAGGTCAGCCCCAGCATTTT.

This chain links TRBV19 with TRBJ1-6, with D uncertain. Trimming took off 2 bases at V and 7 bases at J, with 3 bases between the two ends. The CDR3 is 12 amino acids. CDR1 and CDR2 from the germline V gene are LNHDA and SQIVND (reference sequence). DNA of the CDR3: TGTGCCAGTAGTATAACAAATTCACCCCTCCACTTT. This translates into CASSITNSPLHF.

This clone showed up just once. In DNA form, the CDR3 reads TGTGCCAGCAGCGAGGGGCCTTGGGGCACTGAAGCTTTCTTT. It specifies CASSEGPWGTEAFF. This chain uses TRBV7-3 with TRBJ1-1; perhaps TRBD1 as D (5 bases). Germline lookup yields CDR1 SGHTA and CDR2 FQGTGA. The V end lost 5 bases, the J end lost 4 bases, and 14 bases lay between the germline ends. The CDR3 has 14 residues.

CDR3 in amino acids: CASSGQGLEGYTF. As DNA, the CDR3 is TGTGCCAGCAGCGGACAGGGCCTTGAAGGCTACACCTTC. The J gene is TRBJ1-2, the V gene TRBV9; 7 bases fit TRBD1. Germline values: CDR1 SGDLS, CDR2 YYNGEE. The CDR3 has 13 amino acids. J lost 8 bases, V lost 3 bases, and 7 bases had no gene match.

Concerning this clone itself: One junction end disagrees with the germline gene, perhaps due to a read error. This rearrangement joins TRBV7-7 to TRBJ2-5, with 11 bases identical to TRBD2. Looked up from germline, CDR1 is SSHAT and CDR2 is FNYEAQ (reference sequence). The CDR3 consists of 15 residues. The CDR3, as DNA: TGTGCTAGCAGCCTGACTAGCGGGACTGCGGAGACCCAGTACTTC. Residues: CASSLTSGTAETQYF.

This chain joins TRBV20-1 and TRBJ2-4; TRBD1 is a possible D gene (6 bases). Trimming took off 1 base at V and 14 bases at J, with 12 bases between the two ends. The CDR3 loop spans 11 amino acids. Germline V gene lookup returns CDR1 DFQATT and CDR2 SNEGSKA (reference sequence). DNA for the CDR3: TGCAGTGCTAGAGTTGGGGACAAGGAGTACTTC. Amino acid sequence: CSARVGDKEYF.

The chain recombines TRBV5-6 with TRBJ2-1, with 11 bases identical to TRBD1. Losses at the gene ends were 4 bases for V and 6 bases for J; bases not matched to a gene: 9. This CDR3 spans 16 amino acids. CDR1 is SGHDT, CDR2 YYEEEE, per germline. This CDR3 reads CASSQTGTGGSNEQFF. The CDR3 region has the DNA TGTGCCAGCAGCCAAACAGGGACAGGGGGAAGCAATGAGCAGTTCTTC. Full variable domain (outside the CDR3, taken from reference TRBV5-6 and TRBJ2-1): DAGVTQSPTHLIKTRGQQVTLRCSPKSGHDTVSWYQQALGQGPQFIFQYYEEEERQRGNFPDRFSGHQFPNYSSELNVNALLLGDSALYLCASSQTGTGGSNEQFFGPGTRLTVL.

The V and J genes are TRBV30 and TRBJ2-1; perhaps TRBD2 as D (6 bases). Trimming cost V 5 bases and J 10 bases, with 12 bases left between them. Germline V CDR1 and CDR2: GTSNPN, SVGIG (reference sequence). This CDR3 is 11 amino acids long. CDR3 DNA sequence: TGTGCCTGGGAAGCGGGTCACGAGCAGTTCTTC. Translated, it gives CAWEAGHEQFF.

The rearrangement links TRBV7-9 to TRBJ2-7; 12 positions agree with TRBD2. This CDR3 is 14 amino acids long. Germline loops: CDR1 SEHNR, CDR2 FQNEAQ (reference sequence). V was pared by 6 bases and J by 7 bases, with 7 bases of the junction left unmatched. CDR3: CASSILAGGYEQYF. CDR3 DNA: TGTGCCAGCAGTATTCTAGCGGGAGGGTATGAGCAGTACTTC.

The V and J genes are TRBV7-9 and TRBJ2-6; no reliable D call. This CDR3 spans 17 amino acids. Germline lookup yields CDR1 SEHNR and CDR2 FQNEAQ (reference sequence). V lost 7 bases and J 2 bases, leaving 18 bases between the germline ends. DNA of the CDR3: TGTGCCAGCACAGCTTTATCCCGAGGACCTGGGGCCAACGTCCTGACTTTC. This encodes CASTALSRGPGANVLTF.

This CDR3 is CASSYHDRGKTYEQYF. The CDR3 region has the DNA TGTGCCAGCAGTTACCACGACAGGGGGAAAACCTACGAGCAGTACTTC. This chain uses TRBV6-5 with TRBJ2-7; 9 bases are a match to TRBD1. Germline values: CDR1 MNHEY, CDR2 SVGAGI. The CDR3 extends over 16 amino acids. The junction had 7 bases not matched to a gene; V was cut back by 2 bases and J by 2 bases.

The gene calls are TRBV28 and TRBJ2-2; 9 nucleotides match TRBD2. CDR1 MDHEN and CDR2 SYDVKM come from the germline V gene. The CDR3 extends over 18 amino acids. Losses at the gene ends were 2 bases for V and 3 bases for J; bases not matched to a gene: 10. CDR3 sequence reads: CASSLKAELAGYTGELFF. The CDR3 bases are TGTGCCAGCAGTTTAAAGGCAGAACTAGCGGGCTACACCGGGGAGCTGTTTTTT. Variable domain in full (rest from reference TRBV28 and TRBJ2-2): DVKVTQSSRYLVKRTGEKVFLECVQDMDHENMFWYRQDPGLGLRLIYFSYDVKMKEKGDIPEGYSVSREKKERFSLILESASTNQTSMYLCASSLKAELAGYTGELFFGEGSRLTVL.

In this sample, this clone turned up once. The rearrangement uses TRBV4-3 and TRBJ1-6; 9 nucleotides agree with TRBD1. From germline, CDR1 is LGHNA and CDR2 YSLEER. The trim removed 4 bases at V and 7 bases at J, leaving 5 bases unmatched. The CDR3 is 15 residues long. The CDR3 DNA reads TGCGCCAGCAGCCGCGGGACAGGGAAGAATTCACCCCTCCACTTT. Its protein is CASSRGTGKNSPLHF.